The present T cell receptor (beta chain) was sequenced within a study of chemoradiotherapy in HPV16-positive cancers. Trimming shortened V by 5 bases and J by 2 bases, and 18 bases separated the two germline ends. Germline CDR1 reads MDHEN; CDR2 reads SYDVKM. The CDR3 sequence is 16 residues long. Repertoires were generated with immunoSEQ multiplex PCR, while TCRdb's copy carries only in-frame clones and drops some. Among about 68,000 clones listed, about 88% were seen once. The chain couples TRBV28 to TRBJ1-1, with no clear D. This TCR came from a human donor with HPV-associated anogenital cancer. The sequencing used blood, collected from a patient who underwent chemoradiotherapy. As DNA, the CDR3 is TGTGCCAGCAGTAGTTCGGGGAAAGTCCGAAACACTGAAGCTTTCTTT. This codes for CASSSSGKVRNTEAFF.